This T cell receptor (beta chain) originates from a study of breast tumors, draining lymph nodes, adjacent tissues. MiXCR, applied by TCRdb to the multiplex PCR reads, yields one record per CDR3 protein. The profile shows tens of thousands of distinct CDR3 sequences, 35% to 45% of them singletons. Worth noting for this clonotype: This clone may be a read error of a much larger clone one base away.

The CDR3 loop spans 18 amino acids. Germline V gene data show CDR1 as MGHRA and CDR2 as YSYEKL. The source is a female donor with breast cancer. Some clones in this sample may be carry-over from other donors' samples. Sequenced input: breast tumor tissue. The chain is built from TRBV4-1 and TRBJ2-1; 9 bases fit TRBD1. The J call is uncertain, as TRBJ2-7 better fits the DNA end. The CDR3 reads CASSQQGWGQGLNNEQYF. CDR3 nucleotide sequence: TGCGCCAGCAGCCAGCAGGGGTGGGGACAGGGTCTTAACAATGAGCAGTACTTC.